This T cell receptor beta chain was obtained from a study of T cells in Graves' hyperthyroidism and ophthalmopathy. The study, taken as a whole, reports: Using 13 V-J features, a model discriminated ophthalmopathy from stable hyperthyroidism.

TCR beta CDR3 regions were amplified from RNA. Initially, a first-round RT-PCR of the TCR CDR3 employed the HTBI primer set. TCRdb used MiXCR to reprocess the multiplex PCR reads, holding one entry per CDR3 protein. The table has hundreds of thousands of distinct CDR3 sequences, more than 45% seen once. Patients aged 18 to 65 had newly diagnosed hyperthyroidism that had lasted under 2 months. Patients with uncontrolled infections, other autoimmune diseases, pregnancy or lactation were excluded. In the case of this clonotype: Its cognate antigen is unknown.

Trimming took off 5 bases at V and 8 bases at J, with 15 bases between the two ends. CDR3 length: 13 residues. Per germline, CDR1 DFQATT and CDR2 SNEGSKA (reference sequence). The sequenced sample was peripheral blood or thyroid tissue (not recorded which). The source is a woman aged 18 to 35 with Graves' hyperthyroidism. This chain connects TRBV20-1 to TRBJ1-4, with D maybe TRBD1 (5 bases). The CDR3 sequence: CSAPGDGGEKLFF. In nucleotides, the CDR3 is TGCAGTGCTCCCGGGGATGGGGGAGAAAAACTGTTTTTT.